The rows below give T cell receptor beta chains drawn from one sample of a study of shared clonotypes between healthy human individuals. The assay was immunoSEQ multiplex PCR, and TCRdb's table has in-frame clones only and misses some. The data contain fewer than 550,000 clones, about 80% of them singletons. The sequencing sample was made of PBMCs. The receptors originated from a woman aged 35 to 49 in good health. Some clones in this sample may be carry-over from other donors' samples. CDR3s include the opening cysteine and the closing phenylalanine or tryptophan. The D gene is left open where the match is weak. Some rows have no size entry. The others give once, few or many, or a class for an expanded clone.

>-|TRBV4-2|TRBJ1-5|-
TGTGCCAGCAGCCAAGACCCGACACAGGGCCCCCAGCATTTT
CASSQDPTQGPQHF
>TRBD1|TRBV11-2|TRBJ1-2|-
TGTGCCAGCAGCGTACCGTACAGGGGGCGTCGGCCTGGCTACACCTTC
CASSVPYRGRRPGYTF
>TRBD2|TRBV11-2|TRBJ2-2|few
TGTGCCAGCAGCTTACAGCGGGGATACACCGGGGAGCTGTTTTTT
CASSLQRGYTGELFF
>TRBD2|TRBV28|TRBJ2-7|-
TGTGCCAGCAGCCCCACCCGACTAGCGGGGACATCCTACGAGCAGTACTTC
CASSPTRLAGTSYEQYF
>-|TRBV7-2|TRBJ2-7|-
TGTGCCAGCAGCTTAGGGGGTGGTCCCTACGAGCAGTACTTC
CASSLGGGPYEQYF
>TRBD2|TRBV4-1|TRBJ2-7|-
TGCGCCAGCAGCCAAGATGCTAGCGGCTCAGGGTACGAGCAGTACTTC
CASSQDASGSGYEQYF
>-|TRBV19|TRBJ2-1|many
TGTGCCAGTAGTCGTCCGGAAGACTACAATGAGCAGTTCTTC
CASSRPEDYNEQFF
>TRBD2|TRBV28|TRBJ2-5|-
TGTGCCACCTTAGCGGGACCGTACCAAGAGACCCAGTACTTC
CATLAGPYQETQYF
>-|TRBV7-2|TRBJ2-7|-
TGTGCCAGCAGCTTCTACTACGAGCAGTACTTC
CASSFYYEQYF
>-|TRBV4-1|TRBJ1-1|-
TGCGCCAGCAGCCCACTCGGGGATTGGAACACTGAAGCTTTCTTT
CASSPLGDWNTEAFF
>TRBD1|TRBV5-8|TRBJ2-3|many
TGTGCCAGCAGCTGGACAGGGATCCTAGTGCAGTATTTT
CASSWTGILVQYF
>-|TRBV5-6|TRBJ1-5|few
TGTGCCAGCAGCGTGGGTCAGGGTGGGCAGCCCCAGCATTTT
CASSVGQGGQPQHF
>TRBD2|TRBV5-8|TRBJ2-6|few
TGTGCCAGCAGCTTGCTTTCAACTAGCGGCTCTGGGGCCAACGTCCTGACTTTC
CASSLLSTSGSGANVLTF
>-|TRBV28|TRBJ2-7|-
TGTGCCAGCAGTTTTTCGGGCTACGAGCAGTACTTC
CASSFSGYEQYF
>-|TRBV25-1|TRBJ1-2|-
TGTGCCAGCAATGGTCCAGGGGCTAACTATGGCTACACCTTC
CASNGPGANYGYTF
>-|TRBV7-9|TRBJ1-1|-
TGTGCCAGCAGCTCTACTCGCTGGGGGAACACTGAAGCTTTCTTT
CASSSTRWGNTEAFF
>TRBD1|TRBV28|TRBJ2-6|-
TGTGCCAGCAGCCCTTACTATGCCATGCAACAGGGGGGCGTCTCTGGGGCCAACGTCCTGACTTTC
CASSPYYAMQQGGVSGANVLTF
>TRBD1|TRBV27|TRBJ1-5|few
TGTGCCAGCAGTCCGGGGACAGTTAGCAATCAGCCCCAGCATTTT
CASSPGTVSNQPQHF
>-|TRBV7-9|TRBJ1-1|few
TGTGCCAGCAGCTTAGAGATGGACACTGAAGCTTTCTTT
CASSLEMDTEAFF
>TRBD1|TRBV6-1|TRBJ2-2|-
TGTGCCAGCAGTGAAGACAGGGGGGCCGGCACCGGGGAGCTGTTTTTT
CASSEDRGAGTGELFF
>TRBD2|TRBV9|TRBJ2-1|few
TGTGCCAGCAGCGTAGGGAGCGGGAGAGGCAATGAGCAGTTCTTC
CASSVGSGRGNEQFF
>-|TRBV7-3|TRBJ1-1|-
TGTGCCAGCAGCTTAAGCACAGTCACTGAAGCTTTCTTT
CASSLSTVTEAFF
>-|TRBV7-3|TRBJ2-3|-
TGTGCCAGCAGCTTAATGGGAGGCACAGATACGCAGTATTTT
CASSLMGGTDTQYF
>-|TRBV2|TRBJ1-2|-
TGTGCCAGCAGGACCGACCCCAACTATGGCTACACCTTC
CASRTDPNYGYTF
>-|TRBV5-1|TRBJ2-1|-
TGCGCCAGCAGCTTGCACGGTATTGGGACGCCAGATAAGAGGGCGCAGTTCTTC
CASSLHGIGTPDKRAQFF
>-|TRBV30|TRBJ2-7|few
TGTGCCTGGAGAACTGGAGGGCAGTACGAGCAGTACTTC
CAWRTGGQYEQYF
>-|TRBV7-2|TRBJ2-1|many
TGTGCCAGGTCCGATCTACGGGACAATGAGCAGTTCTTC
CARSDLRDNEQFF
>-|TRBV4-3|TRBJ2-7|few
TGCGCCAGCAGCCAAGAGGCGGACGGGGTCGAGCAGTACTTC
CASSQEADGVEQYF
>TRBD2|TRBV27|TRBJ2-1|-
TGTGCCAGCAACGTGAGGGCGGGAGATTACAATGAGCAGTTCTTC
CASNVRAGDYNEQFF
>-|TRBV27|TRBJ1-5|-
TGTGCCAGCAGTGAGGCCGGTCAGCCCCAGCATTTT
CASSEAGQPQHF
>-|TRBV5-6|TRBJ1-3|-
TGTGCCAGCAGCTTGGACGAGAGCTCTGGAAACACCATATATTTT
CASSLDESSGNTIYF
>-|TRBV30|TRBJ1-1|-
TGTGCCAGTAAGACAGTTGAAGCTTTCTTT
CASKTVEAFF
>TRBD2|TRBV5-1|TRBJ2-1|-
TGCGCCAGCAAAATCCTAGCGGGAGACAATGAGCAGTTCTTC
CASKILAGDNEQFF
>-|TRBV28|TRBJ1-5|-
TGTGCCAGCAGTTTAACAGGGAAGTGGGATCAGCCCCAGCATTTT
CASSLTGKWDQPQHF
>TRBD2|TRBV7-3|TRBJ2-5|-
TGTGCCAGCAGCTCCTTGGGAGGGCAAGAGACCCAGTACTTC
CASSSLGGQETQYF
>-|TRBV30|TRBJ2-1|few
TGTGCCTGGAGTGAAGGCGGCACCTACAATGAGCAGTTCTTC
CAWSEGGTYNEQFF